By share, the clone carrying this T cell receptor beta chain ranks as medium-sized. What it recognizes is unknown. These data are taken from a study of graft-versus-host responses after intestinal transplantation. Study conclusions and caveats: Researchers found GvH clones in recipient marrow, and some showed up first in ileum or blood.

Clones were read by immunoSEQ multiplex PCR, and TCRdb kept only the in-frame ones, dropping some. The data show 95,000 to 110,000 clones, with about 88% seen just once and 0.9% held by the top ten. Germline V lookup: CDR1 SGHNT, CDR2 YYREEE (reference sequence). The CDR3 has 13 residues. Trimming took 4 bases from V and 0 from J; bases not matched to a gene: 0. The sequencing here drew on unstimulated CD4+ T cells sorted from spleen or lymph node cells, taken before intestinal transplant. The origin of this receptor is a human donor who received an intestinal transplant. J is TRBJ1-1 and V is TRBV5-4; 7 bases align to TRBD1. CDR3 DNA sequence: TGTGCCAGCAGCGACAGGGTGAACACTGAAGCTTTCTTT. Its protein product is CASSDRVNTEAFF.